This T cell receptor beta chain was retrieved from a study of technical replicates of blood from several donors. CDR3 length equals 14 residues. Germline V gene lookup returns CDR1 SGHVS and CDR2 FNYEAQ. Trimming pared 1 base from V and 6 bases from J, leaving 10 bases between. TCRdb keeps only in-frame clones here, not all; method: immunoSEQ multiplex PCR. The sample has about 59,000 clones, around 93% seen once; the top ten hold 4.2%. This clonotype originated in a human donor in good health. Some clones in this sample may be carry-over from other donors' samples. The sample consisted of PBMCs. The chain has TRBV7-6 and TRBJ1-5; TRBD1 might be the D (6 bases). The CDR3 coding sequence is TGTGCCAGCAGCTTAGGTACAGGGAGTCAGCCCCAGCATTTT. This encodes CASSLGTGSQPQHF.